The next 11 T cell receptor beta chains were all read from a single sample in a study of a mutant IDH1 vaccine in newly diagnosed glioma (dated by TCRdb to the early 2020s). These receptors have no known antigen. Libraries were constructed by the immunoSEQ multiplex PCR assay. TCRdb holds this immuneACCESS table with in-frame rearrangements only. Some clones are missing; in checked studies, unresolved V genes explain under half, and the rest has no known cause. The table for this sample lists roughly 38,000 clones; about three quarters of them were counted only once. The ten biggest clones cover more than 4.5% of the sample. The sample's time point label, in plain terms: week 23, last vaccination. Every vaccine dose consisted of 300 ug of a 20-mer mutant IDH1 peptide in Montanide, administered subcutaneously together with topical imiquimod. The sample in question was PBMCs, obtained from a glioma patient whose treatment included an IDH1 peptide vaccine. The receptors stem from a man in his fifties with glioma.

The chain joins TRBV29-1 to TRBJ2-1; D uncertain. Germline V gives CDR1 SQVTM, CDR2 ANQGSEA. CDR3 length: 13 amino acids. V was clipped by 3 bases and J by 5 bases, with 11 bases between them. CDR3 in DNA: TGCAGCGTTGAGAGCTTTGGGAACAATGAGCAGTTCTTC. Its protein product is CSVESFGNNEQFF.

This clone was found a few times. The chain is built from TRBV10-3 and TRBJ1-1; D gene ambiguous. V dropped 10 bases and J dropped 4 bases, with 19 bases sitting between them. Germline V CDR1 and CDR2: ENHRY, SYGVKD. CDR3 length: 14 residues. Here the CDR3 reads CATLSPGRTTEAFF. The CDR3 DNA sequence: TGTGCCACCTTATCACCGGGTCGTACCACTGAAGCTTTCTTT.

The chain carries TRBV9 and TRBJ2-2; D is unclear. From germline, CDR1 is SGDLS and CDR2 YYNGEE. This CDR3 region has 18 residues. V lost 1 base, J lost 2 bases, and 18 bases lay in between. The CDR3 is CASSVSPKSSRNTGELFF. Written as DNA, the CDR3 is TGTGCCAGCAGCGTATCTCCCAAGAGCTCCCGAAACACCGGGGAGCTGTTTTTT.

The rearrangement links TRBV10-3 to TRBJ1-1; perhaps TRBD1 as D (6 bases). The germline CDR1 and CDR2 sequences are ENHRY and SYGVKD. The V gene lost 10 bases and the J gene lost 10 bases, with 16 bases spanning the gap. CDR3 length: 11 amino acids. The CDR3 spells CATGTRGRAFF. DNA of the CDR3: TGTGCCACCGGGACAAGGGGGAGAGCTTTCTTT.

J is TRBJ2-5 and V is TRBV4-1; tentatively, D is TRBD2 (6 bases). Per the germline V gene, CDR1 is MGHRA and CDR2 is YSYEKL. V shed 0 bases and J shed 5 bases, with 13 bases lying between them. This CDR3 comprises 15 residues. The CDR3 protein is CASSQEDRDLETQYF. CDR3 nucleotides: TGCGCCAGCAGCCAAGAGGACCGGGACTTGGAGACCCAGTACTTC.

V is TRBV30 and J is TRBJ2-7; perhaps TRBD1 as D (5 bases). Trimming stripped 4 bases from V and 5 bases from J, with 15 bases between. CDR1 and CDR2 from the germline V gene are GTSNPN and SVGIG (reference sequence). The CDR3 extends over 13 amino acids. The CDR3 loop is CAWTPKGRNEQYF. In nucleotides, the CDR3 is TGTGCCTGGACCCCTAAGGGGCGAAACGAGCAGTACTTC.

The rearrangement links TRBV30 to TRBJ2-5; 9 bases line up with TRBD2. With V trimmed by 5 bases and J by 9 bases, 10 bases remained unmatched. Germline CDR1 and CDR2: GTSNPN and SVGIG (reference sequence). There are 13 residues in the CDR3. The CDR3 loop is CAWSAGGNRAQYF. The CDR3, as DNA: TGTGCCTGGTCCGCGGGGGGGAACCGGGCCCAGTACTTC. The full variable domain, rest sourced from reference TRBV30 and TRBJ2-5, is SQTIHQWPATLVQPVGSPLSLECTVEGTSNPNLYWYRQAAGRGLQLLFYSVGIGQISSEVPQNLSASRPQDRQFILSSKKLLLSDSGFYLCAWSAGGNRAQYFGPGTRLLVL.

The V and J genes are TRBV5-4 and TRBJ1-1; 9 nucleotides agree with TRBD1. Germline assignment: CDR1 SGHNT and CDR2 YYREEE (reference sequence). Trimming removed 4 bases from V and 1 base from J; junction bases left unmatched: 11. The CDR3 extends over 17 amino acids. CDR3 nucleotide sequence: TGTGCCAGCAGCCCTCGAACAGGGGGCACAGGGAACACTGAAGCTTTCTTT. Protein product: CASSPRTGGTGNTEAFF.

The V and J genes are TRBV2 and TRBJ2-4; D might be TRBD1 (6 bases). V was pared by 6 bases and J by 5 bases, with 11 bases between. Per germline, CDR1 SNHLY and CDR2 FYNNEI. This CDR3 has 13 amino acids. The CDR3: CASRWDTENIQYF. CDR3 DNA: TGTGCCAGCAGATGGGACACCGAAAACATTCAGTACTTC.

The chain recombines TRBV25-1 with TRBJ2-3; TRBD2 agrees at 8 bases. In germline, CDR1 is MGHDK, CDR2 SYGVNS. V lost 5 bases and J lost 3; bases outside the gene matches: 4. This CDR3 comprises 14 residues. The CDR3: CASSLRGGTDTQYF. CDR3 bases: TGTGCCAGCAGTCTCCGGGGGGGGACAGATACGCAGTATTTT.

The sample holds a few counts of this clone. V usage is TRBV7-9 and J usage is TRBJ1-1; a possible D gene is TRBD1 (5 bases). CDR3 length: 14 amino acids. Trimming cost V 2 bases and J 1 base, with 8 bases left between them. Looked up from germline, CDR1 is SEHNR and CDR2 is FQNEAQ (reference sequence). The CDR3 spells CASSLQGPNTEAFF. The DNA of the CDR3 is TGTGCCAGCAGCTTACAGGGTCCGAACACTGAAGCTTTCTTT.